Below are 23 T cell receptor beta chains sequenced from a single sample in a study of T cell responses to AZD1222 COVID-19 vaccine. The protocol was immunoSEQ multiplex PCR, while the TCRdb copy is restricted to in-frame clones and leaves out a portion. This sample yields roughly 93,000 clones, of which approximately 90% are seen a single time; under 5.5% belongs to the top ten. Specimen: peripheral blood, collected 28 days after the second AZD1222 dose. The origin of the receptors is an adult who received the AZD1222 COVID-19 vaccine.

V usage is TRBV4-1 and J usage is TRBJ2-4; the match to TRBD1 covers 7 bases. V lost 3 bases and J lost 0; bases outside the gene matches: 2. CDR3 size: 15 residues. CDR1 and CDR2 (germline): MGHRA, YSYEKL. The CDR3 DNA follows: TGCGCCAGCAGCCACCGACAGGGAGCCAAAAACATTCAGTACTTC. It yields the protein CASSHRQGAKNIQYF.

The chain joins TRBV4-1 to TRBJ2-7; possible D gene TRBD2, 6 bases. Deletions cut 1 base from V and 0 bases from J, with 10 bases between. This CDR3 spans 15 amino acids. Germline CDR1 and CDR2: MGHRA and YSYEKL. The DNA for the CDR3 is TGCGCCAGCAGCCAAGTCCCCGGGAGCTCCTACGAGCAGTACGTC. Translating it yields CASSQVPGSSYEQYV.

The chain has TRBV11-3 and TRBJ2-1; 10 nucleotides match TRBD1. The J segment lost 8 bases and the V segment lost 4 bases, leaving 11 bases of the junction unmatched. The CDR3 is made up of 16 amino acids. Germline assignment: CDR1 SGHNT and CDR2 YENEEA. The CDR3 DNA sequence: TGTGCCAGCAGCTCTGGACGGACAGGGGGGGTCGATGAGCAGTTCTTC. It is translated as CASSSGRTGGVDEQFF.

This chain connects TRBV19 to TRBJ2-1; possible D gene TRBD1, 5 bases. The germline gives CDR1 LNHDA, CDR2 SQIVND (reference sequence). V lost 1 base, J lost 1 base, and 11 bases lay in between. This CDR3 has 16 residues. This CDR3 is CASSIVSQGSYNEQFF. The CDR3 DNA reads as TGTGCCAGTAGTATAGTCTCCCAGGGTTCCTACAATGAGCAGTTCTTC.

This chain uses TRBV29-1 with TRBJ1-1; 8 positions agree with TRBD1. Per the germline V gene, CDR1 is SQVTM and CDR2 is ANQGSEA. The V gene end was trimmed by 6 bases and the J gene end by 1 base; junction bases not matched to a gene: 1. CDR3 length: 12 residues. The CDR3 loop is CSVGQGNTEAFF. In nucleotides, the CDR3 is TGCAGCGTAGGACAGGGGAACACTGAAGCTTTCTTT.

The chain is built from TRBV30 and TRBJ2-7, with a tentative D call TRBD1 (5 bases). The CDR3 totals 14 residues. Germline assignment: CDR1 GTSNPN and CDR2 SVGIG (reference sequence). V was shortened by 2 bases and J by 2 bases, with 13 bases between the two germline ends. Here the CDR3 reads CAWSTTGSPYEQYF. DNA of the CDR3: TGTGCCTGGAGTACCACAGGTTCCCCCTACGAGCAGTACTTC.

The gene calls are TRBV5-1 and TRBJ1-1; D is unresolved. Germline CDR1 reads SGHRS; CDR2 reads YFSETQ. V was shortened by 0 bases and J by 1 base, with 4 bases between the two germline ends. The CDR3 sequence is 13 residues long. This CDR3 is CASSLEWNTEAFF. DNA of the CDR3: TGCGCCAGCAGCTTGGAATGGAACACTGAAGCTTTCTTT. Based on the CDR3 plus reference TRBV5-1 and TRBJ1-1, the full variable domain is KAGVTQTPRYLIKTRGQQVTLSCSPISGHRSVSWYQQTPGQGLQFLFEYFSETQRNKGNFPGRFSGRQFSNSRSEMNVSTLELGDSALYLCASSLEWNTEAFFGQGTRLTVV.

The chain combines TRBV30 with TRBJ1-1, with 11 bases that match TRBD1. Germline loops: CDR1 GTSNPN, CDR2 SVGIG (reference sequence). CDR3 length equals 16 residues. V gave up 0 bases and J gave up 0 bases; unmatched junction bases: 3. Here the CDR3 reads CAWSVGTGGLNTEAFF. The DNA of the CDR3 is TGTGCCTGGAGTGTAGGGACAGGGGGACTGAACACTGAAGCTTTCTTT. The full variable domain, with the rest looked up from reference TRBV30 and TRBJ1-1, is SQTIHQWPATLVQPVGSPLSLECTVEGTSNPNLYWYRQAAGRGLQLLFYSVGIGQISSEVPQNLSASRPQDRQFILSSKKLLLSDSGFYLCAWSVGTGGLNTEAFFGQGTRLTVV.

The chain has TRBV28 and TRBJ2-5, with D perhaps TRBD1 or TRBD2 (5 bases each). The germline CDR1 and CDR2 sequences are MDHEN and SYDVKM. Trimming took off 4 bases at V and 6 bases at J, with 18 bases between the two ends. The length of the CDR3 is 15 residues. This chain's CDR3 is CASSWTGPQLKTQYF. CDR3 coding DNA: TGTGCCAGCAGTTGGACGGGACCGCAGTTAAAGACCCAGTACTTC. The full variable domain, completed using reference TRBV28 and TRBJ2-5, is DVKVTQSSRYLVKRTGEKVFLECVQDMDHENMFWYRQDPGLGLRLIYFSYDVKMKEKGDIPEGYSVSREKKERFSLILESASTNQTSMYLCASSWTGPQLKTQYFGPGTRLLVL.

The J gene is TRBJ2-3, the V gene TRBV6-4; 8 nucleotides line up with TRBD1. Trimming removed 3 bases from V and 2 bases from J; junction bases left unmatched: 7. This CDR3 is 16 amino acids long. Germline V lookup: CDR1 MRHNA, CDR2 SNTAGT. The CDR3 loop reads CASSEGVGQVTDTQYF. As DNA, the CDR3 is TGTGCCAGCAGTGAAGGAGTGGGACAGGTCACAGATACGCAGTATTTT.

The V call is TRBV20-1, the J call TRBJ2-1; D not certain. V was shortened by 3 bases and J by 1 base, with 13 bases between the two germline ends. The CDR3 is made up of 15 amino acids. CDR1 and CDR2 (germline): DFQATT, SNEGSKA (reference sequence). CDR3 region: CSASAGVGSYNEQFF. The DNA of the CDR3 is TGCAGTGCTAGTGCTGGGGTTGGGTCCTACAATGAGCAGTTCTTC.

This chain's CDR3 is CASRTRQRANQETQYF. CDR3 bases: TGCGCCAGTAGAACAAGACAAAGGGCTAACCAAGAGACCCAGTACTTC. The chain joins TRBV5-1 to TRBJ2-5, with D hard to call. V lost 8 bases to trimming and J lost 0 bases, with 20 bases between them. Germline V gives CDR1 SGHRS, CDR2 YFSETQ. The CDR3 totals 16 residues.

This clone has only one observation. This chain links TRBV7-6 with TRBJ2-7; D possibly corresponds to TRBD2 (6 bases). Germline-derived CDR1 and CDR2 are SGHVS and FNYEAQ. CDR3 length: 13 amino acids. V gave up 5 bases and J gave up 4 bases, with 12 bases separating them. Written as DNA, the CDR3 is TGTGCCAGCAGCCCCAAGGCGGGGTACGAGCAGTACTTC. The encoded protein is CASSPKAGYEQYF.

This clone was counted a few times. The chain couples TRBV3-1 (or the pseudogene TRBV3-2) to TRBJ2-2; the D gene is possibly TRBD2 (5 bases). V lost 4 bases to trimming and J lost 5 bases, with 11 bases between them. The CDR3 totals 14 residues. CDR1 and CDR2 from the germline V gene are LGHDT and YNNKEL (reference sequence). The CDR3: CASSLFQRTGELFF. In nucleotides, the CDR3 is TGTGCCAGCAGCCTATTTCAGCGGACCGGGGAGCTGTTTTTT.

This clone occurred once. The rearrangement uses TRBV9 and TRBJ2-5; D is undetermined. Trimming took 1 base from V and 4 from J, leaving 14 bases between them. The CDR3 contains 15 residues. Germline CDR1 and CDR2: SGDLS and YYNGEE. This chain's CDR3 is CASSVLGTPPETQYF. The CDR3, as DNA: TGTGCCAGCAGCGTATTAGGTACCCCTCCAGAGACCCAGTACTTC.

The chain uses TRBV6-5 and TRBJ1-6; no reliable D call. This CDR3 has 14 amino acids. V was pared by 2 bases and J by 6 bases, with 8 bases between. Germline CDR1 is MNHEY and CDR2 is SVGAGI. CDR3 DNA sequence: TGTGCCAGCAGTTACAGGCGGGGTAATTCACCCCTCCACTTT. It yields the protein CASSYRRGNSPLHF.

V is TRBV6-5 and J is TRBJ1-1; perhaps TRBD1 as D (5 bases). The germline CDR1 and CDR2 sequences are MNHEY and SVGAGI. V dropped 6 bases and J dropped 4 bases, with 15 bases sitting between them. The CDR3 consists of 14 residues. The CDR3 DNA reads as TGTGCCAGCAGGTCACTCGGGGCAAGCACTGAAGCTTTCTTT. Amino acid sequence: CASRSLGASTEAFF.

This clone was seen once. The chain links TRBV13 to TRBJ1-6; D unresolved. The germline gives CDR1 PRHDT, CDR2 FYEKMQ (reference sequence). Deletions cut 5 bases from V and 0 bases from J, with 8 bases between. CDR3 length: 15 residues. The CDR3 is CASSEESSYNSPLHF. CDR3 DNA: TGTGCCAGCAGCGAAGAAAGCTCCTATAATTCACCCCTCCACTTT.

CDR3 region: CASSPPGQHSEQYF. CDR3 nucleotide sequence: TGTGCCAGCTCACCGCCGGGACAGCACTCCGAGCAGTACTTC. The chain uses TRBV18 and TRBJ2-7, with 7 nucleotides matching TRBD1. CDR1 is KGHSH and CDR2 is LQKENI in the germline V gene. V dropped 3 bases and J dropped 6; count of bases not matched to a gene: 8. The CDR3 consists of 14 residues.

The chain joins TRBV7-2 to TRBJ1-6; possible D gene TRBD1, 5 bases. Trimming shortened V by 5 bases and J by 0 bases, and 8 bases separated the two germline ends. The CDR3 loop spans 15 amino acids. CDR1 and CDR2 from the germline V gene are SGHTA and FQGNSA. The chain's CDR3 is CASSRQGSYNSPLHF. CDR3 nucleotides: TGTGCCAGCAGCCGGCAGGGCTCCTATAATTCACCCCTCCACTTT.

The chain recombines TRBV2 with TRBJ2-1; no definite D call. There are 15 residues in the CDR3. V shed 7 bases and J shed 0 bases, with 13 bases lying between them. The germline V gene has CDR1 SNHLY and CDR2 FYNNEI. The CDR3 sequence is CASNPDGPSYNEQFF. CDR3 in DNA: TGTGCCAGCAATCCGGACGGCCCCTCCTACAATGAGCAGTTCTTC. Full variable domain (outside the CDR3, taken from reference TRBV2 and TRBJ2-1): EPEVTQTPSHQVTQMGQEVILRCVPISNHLYFYWYRQILGQKVEFLVSFYNNEISEKSEIFDDQFSVERPDGSNFTLKIRSTKLEDSAMYFCASNPDGPSYNEQFFGPGTRLTVL.

This chain links TRBV12-3 or TRBV12-4 with TRBJ1-5, with D uncertain. V dropped 3 bases and J dropped 5 bases, with 5 bases sitting between them. CDR3 size: 12 residues. CDR3 in DNA: TGTGCCAGCAGTTTTATGGATCAGCCCCAGCATTTT. This sequence encodes CASSFMDQPQHF.

The chain has TRBV19 and TRBJ1-1; 10 bases fit TRBD1. This CDR3 comprises 13 residues. V gave up 6 bases and J gave up 4 bases; unmatched junction bases: 2. CDR1 and CDR2 from the germline V gene are LNHDA and SQIVND (reference sequence). CDR3 sequence reads: CASRGTGVTEAFF. CDR3 coding DNA: TGTGCCAGTAGAGGGACAGGGGTCACTGAAGCTTTCTTT.